Below are 21 T cell receptor beta chains sequenced from a single sample in a study of blood T cell repertoires in COVID-19 (dated by TCRdb to about 2020). Library preparation used the immunoSEQ multiplex PCR assay. The source is immuneACCESS, and TCRdb retained only in-frame sequences with V and J called. Part of the clones is not carried over; for the studies checked, unresolved V genes explain less than half of this, and the remainder is unexplained. The sample has about 290,000 clones on record, about 90% of them singletons. The ten largest account for over 8.5% of the sample. The specimen sequenced was peripheral blood. The receptors shown here come from a woman under 40 with COVID-19, enrolled during active disease.

The chain is built from TRBV5-4 and TRBJ2-7, with 7 bases matching TRBD1. Unmatched junction bases numbered 9, after V lost 5 bases and J lost 1 base. Germline V gene data show CDR1 as SGHNT and CDR2 as YYREEE (reference sequence). The CDR3 spans 15 residues. CDR3: CASRRQGHPSYEQYF. The CDR3 nucleotides are TGTGCCAGCAGAAGACAGGGACACCCGTCCTACGAGCAGTACTTC. Full variable domain (outside the CDR3, taken from reference TRBV5-4 and TRBJ2-7): ETGVTQSPTHLIKTRGQQVTLRCSSQSGHNTVSWYQQALGQGPQFIFQYYREEENGRGNFPPRFSGLQFPNYSSELNVNALELDDSALYLCASRRQGHPSYEQYFGPGTRLTVT.

J is TRBJ1-2 and V is TRBV9, with D possibly TRBD1 on 5 matching bases. The V end lost 0 bases, the J end lost 3 bases, and 9 bases lay between the germline ends. The CDR3 extends over 14 amino acids. CDR1 SGDLS and CDR2 YYNGEE come from the germline V gene. This chain's CDR3 is CASSVDPGYYGYTF. CDR3 DNA sequence: TGTGCCAGCAGCGTAGATCCAGGGTACTATGGCTACACCTTC.

The gene calls are TRBV20-1 and TRBJ1-1; D is unclear. This CDR3 spans 11 amino acids. The ends were cut back, 6 bases at V and 5 bases at J, with 10 bases in the middle. Per the germline V gene, CDR1 is DFQATT and CDR2 is SNEGSKA (reference sequence). The CDR3 sequence: CSAEGGTEAFF. CDR3 nucleotides: TGCAGTGCAGAGGGTGGAACTGAAGCTTTCTTT.

This sequence joins TRBV2 and TRBJ1-6, with D hard to call. Trimming took off 2 bases at V and 10 bases at J, with 9 bases between the two ends. This CDR3 is 13 amino acids long. The germline V gene encodes CDR1 SNHLY and CDR2 FYNNEI. DNA of the CDR3: TGTGCCAGCAGTGAACTCAACGAGTCACCCCTCCACTTT. It is translated as CASSELNESPLHF. Complete variable domain (other parts from reference TRBV2 and TRBJ1-6): EPEVTQTPSHQVTQMGQEVILRCVPISNHLYFYWYRQILGQKVEFLVSFYNNEISEKSEIFDDQFSVERPDGSNFTLKIRSTKLEDSAMYFCASSELNESPLHFGNGTRLTVT.

This chain links TRBV7-5 with TRBJ2-7; the D segment call TRBD1 is taken from the table without a DNA check. TRBV7-5 is termed a pseudogene. The CDR3 is made up of 12 amino acids. The CDR3 sequence is CVIGQGLAEQYF. CDR3 coding DNA: TGTGTCATCGGACAGGGGCTCGCCGAGCAGTACTTC.

The chain has TRBV7-9 and TRBJ2-1, with TRBD1 matching over 9 bases. Unmatched junction bases numbered 6, after V lost 4 bases and J lost 5 bases. The CDR3 runs 15 residues. Per the germline V gene, CDR1 is SEHNR and CDR2 is FQNEAQ (reference sequence). The CDR3 loop is CASSSPGTGNNEQFF. The CDR3 DNA reads as TGTGCCAGCAGCTCGCCAGGGACAGGGAACAATGAGCAGTTCTTC.

This chain connects TRBV3-1 (or the pseudogene TRBV3-2) to TRBJ1-4; D remains ambiguous. Germline CDR1 is LGHDT and CDR2 is YNNKEL (reference sequence). Trimming shortened V by 0 bases and J by 5 bases, and 10 bases separated the two germline ends. This CDR3 is built from 15 residues. Here the CDR3 DNA reads TGTGCCAGCAGCCAAGATCCGGGTTTGAATGAAAAACTGTTTTTT. Protein product: CASSQDPGLNEKLFF.

The chain is built from TRBV27 and TRBJ1-6; no definite D call. V lost 5 bases and J lost 0, with 5 bases in between. Germline-derived CDR1 and CDR2 are MNHEY and SMNVEV (reference sequence). The CDR3 totals 14 residues. CDR3 protein: CASSVNSYNSPLHF. For the CDR3, the DNA is TGTGCCAGCAGTGTAAACTCCTATAATTCACCCCTCCACTTT.

This clone was observed a few times. This chain uses TRBV3-1 (or the pseudogene TRBV3-2) with TRBJ1-5; TRBD1 agrees at 7 bases. The trim removed 2 bases at V and 11 bases at J, leaving 6 bases unmatched. Per germline, CDR1 LGHDT and CDR2 YNNKEL (reference sequence). This CDR3 comprises 13 residues. CDR3 nucleotides: TGTGCCAGCAGCCAACGCCAGGGGGTGGCCCAGCATTTT. Translation: CASSQRQGVAQHF.

V is TRBV2 and J is TRBJ2-1, with 9 bases that match TRBD1. V lost 6 bases and J lost 2; bases outside the gene matches: 5. The CDR3 contains 15 residues. CDR1 is SNHLY, CDR2 FYNNEI, per germline. In nucleotides, the CDR3 is TGTGCCAGCAGACCACAGGGGGCGCCCTACAATGAGCAGTTCTTC. Its protein product is CASRPQGAPYNEQFF.

This chain links TRBV4-1 with TRBJ2-7; D may be TRBD2 (5 bases). Trimming removed 0 bases at V and 5 bases at J, with 14 bases between. In germline, CDR1 is MGHRA, CDR2 YSYEKL. The CDR3 is 15 amino acids. The CDR3: CASSQDRGGLDEQYF. The CDR3 DNA reads TGCGCCAGCAGCCAAGACCGAGGAGGCCTCGACGAGCAGTACTTC.

The V gene is TRBV3-1 (or the pseudogene TRBV3-2), the J gene TRBJ2-3, with D possibly being TRBD2 (6 bases). The germline gives CDR1 LGHDT, CDR2 YNNKEL (reference sequence). The CDR3 sequence is 12 residues long. Trimming left V 4 bases short and J 6 bases short, with 8 bases between. The CDR3 DNA sequence: TGTGCCAGCAGCCGGGCGGGGGATACGCAGTATTTT. Protein: CASSRAGDTQYF.

This chain uses TRBV9 with TRBJ2-5, with D uncertain. CDR3 length equals 12 residues. Germline V gives CDR1 SGDLS, CDR2 YYNGEE. Trimming removed 1 base at V and 5 bases at J, with 6 bases between. The CDR3 here is CASSVPRETQYF. CDR3 nucleotide sequence: TGTGCCAGCAGCGTACCCCGGGAGACCCAGTACTTC.

This chain links TRBV7-8 with TRBJ1-1, with D possibly TRBD1 on 6 matching bases. V lost 0 bases to trimming and J lost 4 bases, with 15 bases between them. The length of the CDR3 is 16 residues. Per the germline V gene, CDR1 is SGHVS and CDR2 is FQNEAQ. The CDR3, as DNA: TGTGCCAGCAGCTTAGCGCAACAGGGAAGAGGCACTGAAGCTTTCTTT. Translated: CASSLAQQGRGTEAFF.

The rearrangement joins TRBV3-1 (or the pseudogene TRBV3-2) to TRBJ1-2; 8 bases are shared with TRBD1. CDR3 length: 14 amino acids. Trimming cost V 1 base and J 5 bases; bases outside gene matches: 3. CDR1 is LGHDT and CDR2 is YNNKEL in the germline V gene (reference sequence). CDR3: CASSQAWTGYGYTF. CDR3 DNA: TGTGCCAGCAGCCAAGCCTGGACAGGGTATGGCTACACCTTC.

This chain connects TRBV2 to TRBJ1-2, with 8 bases that match TRBD1. The CDR3 is made up of 14 amino acids. The junction had 9 bases not matched to a gene; V was cut back by 6 bases and J by 6 bases. Germline V CDR1 and CDR2: SNHLY, FYNNEI. Here the CDR3 DNA reads TGTGCCAGCAGGCAGAACAGGGGGAAGAATGGCTACACCTTC. Protein: CASRQNRGKNGYTF. Filled out from reference TRBV2 and TRBJ1-2, the complete variable domain reads EPEVTQTPSHQVTQMGQEVILRCVPISNHLYFYWYRQILGQKVEFLVSFYNNEISEKSEIFDDQFSVERPDGSNFTLKIRSTKLEDSAMYFCASRQNRGKNGYTFGSGTRLTVV.

This clone showed up just once. The V call is TRBV4-2, the J call TRBJ2-6, with 11 nucleotides matching TRBD1. The germline V gene has CDR1 LGHNA and CDR2 YNFKEQ. The CDR3 is 17 amino acids. J gave up 1 base and V 3 bases, and 2 bases lay outside the gene matches. The CDR3 reads CASSQGQGVSGANVLTF. CDR3 DNA sequence: TGTGCCAGCAGCCAGGGACAGGGGGTTTCTGGGGCCAACGTCCTGACTTTC.

The rearrangement links TRBV5-1 to TRBJ2-3, with TRBD1 as a possible D gene (6 bases). V lost 5 bases and J 6 bases, leaving 16 bases between the germline ends. The CDR3 has 14 residues. Germline V CDR1 and CDR2: SGHRS, YFSETQ. For the CDR3, the DNA is TGCGCCAGCAGGGGGGCCCGGAATTCTGATACGCAGTATTTT. This encodes CASRGARNSDTQYF.

This clone was observed a handful of times. The rearrangement joins TRBV19 to TRBJ1-4; tentative D call: TRBD1 (6 bases). Deletions cut 7 bases from V and 8 bases from J, with 20 bases between. The CDR3 is made up of 15 amino acids. The germline gives CDR1 LNHDA, CDR2 SQIVND (reference sequence). The CDR3 loop reads CASTQGGGRGEKLFF. As DNA, the CDR3 is TGTGCCAGTACCCAAGGGGGGGGACGAGGAGAAAAACTGTTTTTT.

V usage is TRBV10-2 and J usage is TRBJ1-1, with TRBD1 identical over 7 bases. Germline V gives CDR1 WSHSY, CDR2 SAAADI. This CDR3 region has 13 residues. V lost 8 bases and J lost 5; bases outside the gene matches: 8. CDR3 nucleotide sequence: TGCGCCAGCGGGAGACCAGGGGGGACTGAAGCTTTCTTT. As protein: CASGRPGGTEAFF.

This chain connects TRBV5-8 to TRBJ1-5; D might be TRBD1 (6 bases). The CDR3 consists of 14 residues. V was clipped by 2 bases and J by 7 bases, with 13 bases between them. Germline V gene data show CDR1 as SGHTS and CDR2 as YDEGEE. The CDR3 loop reads CASSFKQGYQPQHF. Written as DNA, the CDR3 is TGTGCCAGCAGCTTCAAACAGGGATACCAGCCCCAGCATTTT.